A single sample is the source of the 25 T cell receptor beta chains below, sequenced in a study of T cell clonality in common variable immunodeficiency. The protocol was immunoSEQ multiplex PCR, while the TCRdb copy is restricted to in-frame clones and leaves out a portion. The data show tens of thousands of clones, with none appearing a single time. Sequencing was done on a sample of peripheral blood mononuclear cells. The receptors were gathered from a person aged 18 to 69 in good health.

This clone was seen many times. From the germline J gene comes the end of the CDR3, since the read stops 3 residues before it. The chain recombines TRBV10-2 with TRBJ2-2, with 8 nucleotides matching TRBD2. Germline trimming cut 7 bases from V and 1 base from J; bases unmatched to any gene: 8. The CDR3 length is 16 residues. Per the germline V gene, CDR1 is WSHSY and CDR2 is SAAADI. The sequenced CDR3 bases are TGCGCCAGCAACCCCAGGCTAGCGGGGAACACCGGGGAG. Translated: CASNPRLAGNTGE. The entire CDR3 sequence reads CASNPRLAGNTGELFF.

This clone was seen at least ten times. CDR3 amino acids: CSARGLQADQPQHF. The DNA read from the CDR3 is TGCAGTGCTAGAGGCCTGCAGGCCGATCAGCCC. This rearrangement joins TRBV20-1 to TRBJ1-5; D remains ambiguous. The CDR3 is cut off 3 residues early in the read; its end comes from the germline J gene. CDR3 length: 14 residues. Germline loops: CDR1 DFQATT, CDR2 SNEGSKA (reference sequence). V dropped 1 base and J dropped 5 bases, with 12 bases sitting between them.

Many counts were recorded for this clone. The read finishes 3 residues shy of the CDR3 end, and the germline J gene is used to complete it. The chain combines TRBV5-1 with TRBJ1-4; 9 nucleotides agree with TRBD1. V dropped 4 bases and J dropped 5; count of bases not matched to a gene: 3. Germline CDR1 reads SGHRS; CDR2 reads YFSETQ. The CDR3 runs to 14 residues. The CDR3 DNA, read in part, is TGCGCCAGCAGCCCCGGGACAGGGAATGAAAAA. Translation gives CASSPGTGNEK. The CDR3 as a whole reads CASSPGTGNEKLFF.

This clone was observed at least ten times. The sequence runs out 3 residues before the end of the CDR3; the remainder is reconstructed from the germline J gene. V and J are TRBV7-6 and TRBJ2-7; no clear D gene. V was clipped by 5 bases and J by 0 bases, with 8 bases between them. Germline V gene data show CDR1 as SGHVS and CDR2 as FNYEAQ. The CDR3 has 13 amino acids. The CDR3 bases that were read are TGTGCCAGCAGCCCCGGGTTCTCCTACGAG. Translated, it gives CASSPGFSYE. The entire CDR3 reads CASSPGFSYEQYF.

This clone was seen repeatedly, ten times or more. The CDR3 goes on 3 residues after the read ends, and that part is filled in from the germline J gene. V gene TRBV20-1 combines with J gene TRBJ2-7, with a weak D call TRBD2 (5 bases). Looked up from germline, CDR1 is DFQATT and CDR2 is SNEGSKA (reference sequence). This CDR3 contains 14 residues. With 1 base removed from V and 0 bases from J, the gap between germline ends came to 10 bases. The CDR3 sequence: CSARGGRGSYEQYF. CDR3 bases read: TGCAGTGCTAGAGGCGGCCGGGGCTCCTACGAG.

This clone was detected many times. The read terminates 3 residues before the CDR3 end, so the remaining end is supplied by the germline J gene. The chain employs TRBV30 and TRBJ2-2; D perhaps matches TRBD2 (7 bases). V was cut by 2 bases and J by 3 bases, with 22 bases left in between. CDR1 and CDR2 from the germline V gene are GTSNPN and SVGIG (reference sequence). CDR3 length: 18 amino acids. The part of the CDR3 DNA that was read is TGTGCCTGGAGTCTCCTTGGGGGGGGCGCACGGGACACCGGGGAG. This translates into CAWSLLGGGARDTGE. The whole CDR3 reads CAWSLLGGGARDTGELFF.

This clone was seen repeatedly, ten times or more. The read gets to within 3 residues of the CDR3 end, and the germline J gene fills in the rest. This rearrangement joins TRBV2 to TRBJ2-5; 9 bases line up with TRBD1. CDR1 is SNHLY and CDR2 is FYNNEI in the germline V gene. The CDR3 has 13 residues. The V and J ends lost 6 bases and 5 bases, in that order; junction bases with no gene match: 4. CDR3 bases read: TGTGCCAGCAGACAGGGGGCAGGGGAGACC. It codes for CASRQGAGET. The complete CDR3 protein is CASRQGAGETQYF.

This clone occurred many times. The read comes to an end 3 residues before the CDR3 does, leaving the germline J gene to fill in the end. V usage is TRBV6-2 or TRBV6-3 and J usage is TRBJ1-2; 8 nucleotides align to TRBD1. V was clipped by 2 bases and J by 6 bases; unmatched bases: 2. Germline CDR1 MNHEY, CDR2 SVGEGT. The CDR3 covers 13 residues. CDR3 loop: CASSYLQGDGYTF. CDR3 DNA, as far as it was read: TGTGCCAGCAGTTACCTACAGGGGGATGGC.

This clone was picked up many times. The read ends 3 residues shy of where the CDR3 ends; the end is completed using the germline J gene. The chain uses TRBV20-1 and TRBJ2-7, with a tentative D call TRBD2 (5 bases). V was cut by 1 base and J by 2 bases, with 12 bases left in between. Germline V gene sequence: CDR1 DFQATT, CDR2 SNEGSKA (reference sequence). The CDR3 is 14 residues long. The CDR3 reads CSARGESGPYEQYF. The CDR3 DNA, read in part, is TGCAGTGCTAGAGGAGAAAGCGGACCCTACGAG.

This clone has a count of ten or more. The read terminates 3 residues before the CDR3 end, so the remaining end is supplied by the germline J gene. The rearrangement uses TRBV20-1 and TRBJ2-2; D ambiguous. V was shortened by 2 bases and J by 0 bases, with 7 bases between the two germline ends. Germline CDR1 and CDR2: DFQATT and SNEGSKA (reference sequence). The CDR3 totals 14 residues. The CDR3 sequence is CSARRSANTGELFF. CDR3 bases read: TGCAGTGCTAGAAGGTCAGCGAACACCGGGGAG.

On this clone: The CDR3 goes on 3 residues after the read ends, and that part is filled in from the germline J gene. J is TRBJ1-2 and V is TRBV18; 8 nucleotides align to TRBD1. CDR1 is KGHSH, CDR2 LQKENI, per germline. The CDR3 has 13 amino acids. The CDR3 is CASSEGQGDDYTF. Partial CDR3 DNA: TGTGCCAGCTCAGAAGGACAGGGCGACGAC.

This clone was seen many times. The CDR3 goes on 3 residues after the read ends, and that part is filled in from the germline J gene. V gene TRBV10-3 combines with J gene TRBJ2-1; 9 nucleotides align to TRBD2. Germline V gives CDR1 ENHRY, CDR2 SYGVKD. Unmatched junction bases numbered 1, after V lost 6 bases and J lost 7 bases. The CDR3 loop spans 12 amino acids. CDR3 amino acids: CAISGLANEQFF. The CDR3 bases that were read are TGTGCCATCAGCGGACTAGCGAATGAG.

This clone was counted ten times or more. The junction differs from germline at one of its ends, possibly a read error. The read ends 3 residues early relative to the CDR3; the germline J gene fills the gap. V usage is TRBV6-2 or TRBV6-3 and J usage is TRBJ2-5; a weak D match, TRBD2 (7 bases). This CDR3 spans 12 amino acids. In germline, CDR1 is MNHEY, CDR2 SVGEGT. CDR3 DNA (partial): TGCGCGGGGGCGCAGGGCCAAGAGACC. It codes for CAGAQGQET. The complete CDR3 reads CAGAQGQETQYF.

This clone has at least ten counts. The CDR3 end falls 3 residues outside the read, so it is completed with the germline J gene. The rearrangement links TRBV20-1 to TRBJ2-4; the D gene is possibly TRBD1 (5 bases). V was shortened by 0 bases and J by 0 bases, with 9 bases between the two germline ends. The CDR3 has 15 amino acids. Germline V gives CDR1 DFQATT, CDR2 SNEGSKA (reference sequence). CDR3 DNA, as far as it was read: TGCAGTGCTAGAGAATCAGGGCTAGCCAAAAACATT. Residues: CSARESGLAKNI. The whole CDR3 sequence is CSARESGLAKNIQYF.

This clone was observed a handful of times. The read terminates 3 residues ahead of where the CDR3 ends, so the germline J gene completes it. The rearrangement uses TRBV30 and TRBJ1-2; D remains ambiguous. Germline CDR1 and CDR2: GTSNPN and SVGIG (reference sequence). The CDR3 contains 13 residues. The CDR3 bases that were read are TGTGCCTGGACTAGCGGGAGCTTTAGCGAC. Translated: CAWTSGSFSD. The whole CDR3 sequence reads CAWTSGSFSDYTF.

A few counts support this clone. The DNA ends 3 residues before the CDR3 does, and the rest of the CDR3 is filled in from the germline J gene. V and J are TRBV30 and TRBJ2-6; D not resolved. Germline CDR1 reads GTSNPN; CDR2 reads SVGIG (reference sequence). The CDR3 sequence is 15 residues long. V lost 3 bases and J 4 bases, leaving 13 bases between the germline ends. CDR3 sequence reads: CAWSNVQAGANVLTF. The part of the CDR3 DNA that was read is TGTGCCTGGAGCAACGTGCAAGCCGGGGCCAACGTC.

This clone was recorded at least ten times. The missing CDR3 end, 3 residues past where the read stops, is filled in from the germline J gene. The chain couples TRBV11-2 to TRBJ2-3; 7 nucleotides align to TRBD2. CDR1 and CDR2 (germline): SGHAT, FQNNGV. V was pared by 5 bases and J by 2 bases, with 7 bases of the junction left unmatched. The CDR3 is 15 amino acids. Incomplete CDR3 DNA: TGTGCCAGCAGCCCAGCCGGGACTATCACAGATACG. The encoded protein is CASSPAGTITDT. The full CDR3 reads CASSPAGTITDTQYF.

This clone was seen many times. Read sequence stops 3 residues before the CDR3 end, and the germline J gene provides the missing end. The chain carries TRBV7-8 and TRBJ2-2, with TRBD1 as a possible D gene (6 bases). Per the germline V gene, CDR1 is SGHVS and CDR2 is FQNEAQ. Trimming left V 5 bases short and J 0 bases short, with 13 bases between. The CDR3 runs to 16 residues. CDR3 DNA, as far as it was read: TGTGCCAGCAGCGGGCCGGACAGCGCGAACACCGGGGAG. It is translated as CASSGPDSANTGE. The entire CDR3 is CASSGPDSANTGELFF.

This clone was observed many times. The sequence runs out 3 residues before the end of the CDR3; the remainder is reconstructed from the germline J gene. The V call is TRBV6-2 or TRBV6-3, the J call TRBJ2-1; 10 positions match TRBD2. CDR1 MNHEY and CDR2 SVGEGT come from the germline V gene. V gave up 6 bases and J gave up 6 bases; unmatched junction bases: 14. The CDR3 is 17 residues long. CDR3 amino acids: CASRYAQGLAGVNEQFF. The sequenced part of the CDR3 DNA is TGTGCCAGCAGATATGCGCAAGGCCTAGCGGGAGTCAATGAG.

This clone was picked up many times. The read halts 3 residues ahead of the CDR3 end, with the missing end drawn from the germline J gene. V and J are TRBV7-6 and TRBJ2-1, with 7 nucleotides matching TRBD2. The trim removed 2 bases at V and 0 bases at J, leaving 4 bases unmatched. The CDR3 is made up of 16 amino acids. Germline CDR1 SGHVS, CDR2 FNYEAQ. The CDR3 DNA, read in part, is TGTGCCAGCAGCTTATGGGGGGGGAGCTCCTACAATGAG. This gives the protein CASSLWGGSSYNE. The entire CDR3 protein reads CASSLWGGSSYNEQFF.

This clone has at least ten counts. The read finishes 3 residues shy of the CDR3 end, and the germline J gene is used to complete it. V and J are TRBV19 and TRBJ1-2; a possible D gene is TRBD1 (6 bases). Per germline, CDR1 LNHDA and CDR2 SQIVND (reference sequence). This CDR3 is 14 amino acids long. V lost 7 bases and J 4 bases, leaving 16 bases between the germline ends. The CDR3 spells CASTLGARSYGYTF. The part of the CDR3 DNA that was read is TGTGCCAGTACCCTGGGGGCCAGGAGCTATGGC.

This clone was observed at least ten times. The read falls 3 residues short of the CDR3 end, and the missing part is taken from the germline J gene. V and J are TRBV7-9 and TRBJ1-4; 8 nucleotides line up with TRBD1. CDR1 is SEHNR, CDR2 FQNEAQ, per germline (reference sequence). V trimming: 0 bases; J trimming: 8 bases; junction bases outside the gene matches: 2. This CDR3 comprises 14 residues. The chain's CDR3 is CASSLARDREKLFF. The CDR3 bases that were read are TGTGCCAGCAGCTTAGCGCGGGACAGGGAAAAA.

This clone occurred many times. The read is 3 residues too short to cover the CDR3 end, so that end is filled in from the germline J gene. The V and J genes are TRBV5-1 and TRBJ2-2, with a weak D call TRBD2 (6 bases). The CDR3 has 14 amino acids. The germline gives CDR1 SGHRS, CDR2 YFSETQ. CDR3 bases read: TGCGCCAGCAGCTTCCAGGGAGGTGATGAAAAG. It encodes CASSFQGGDEK. Given in full, the CDR3 is CASSFQGGDEKLFF.

This clone was seen many times. Coverage ceases 3 residues before the CDR3 finishes, and the germline J gene fills in the end. V is TRBV11-2 and J is TRBJ2-1; tentative D call: TRBD1 (6 bases). Trimming removed 5 bases from V and 0 bases from J, with 11 bases in between. Germline CDR1 SGHAT, CDR2 FQNNGV. CDR3 size: 15 residues. The CDR3 bases that were read are TGTGCCAGCAGCCGACAGGTTCACTCCTACAATGAG. This sequence encodes CASSRQVHSYNE. From start to end, the CDR3 is CASSRQVHSYNEQFF.

This clone was recorded at least ten times. The read finishes 3 residues shy of the CDR3 end, and the germline J gene is used to complete it. V gene TRBV5-3 combines with J gene TRBJ1-2; D uncertain. TRBV5-3 is flagged as an ORF with uncertain function. This CDR3 region has 17 residues. Trimming removed 1 base from V and 5 bases from J, with 21 bases in between. The sequenced part of the CDR3 DNA is TGTGCCAGAAGCTTGAGGGCCACCCAAGGGCCCCTTTATGGC. Its translation: CARSLRATQGPLYG. The entire CDR3 protein reads CARSLRATQGPLYGYTF.